This T cell receptor beta chain is drawn from a study of T and B cells in COVID-19 patients (dated by TCRdb to 2018 to 2020). Background on the whole study: In this study, adaptive immunity was profiled in COVID-19 patients who either had active infection or had recovered, using TRB and IGH repertoire sequencing of peripheral blood. A recovered cohort included around 19 patients who provided 20 to 25 samples, and most of these patients had mild to moderate COVID-19 treated on an outpatient basis. A median age of roughly 32 years was recorded in the recovered cohort versus over 65 years in the active-infection cohort. In the active-infection cohort, about 60% of the 20 patients were critically ill and required mechanical ventilation or ECMO. In the active-infection cohort, about 90% of the roughly 20 patients had comorbidities linked to unfavorable COVID-19 outcome. The repository of TCR and BCR sequences included 55 to 75 time points from about 35 patients, and more than 8.3 million TCR sequences were analysed. A couple of patients were in both the active and recovered cohorts because samples existed from active disease and from after recovery. For the repertoire analyses, the comparison was an age-matched reference group of some 40 healthy donors who were negative for COVID-19 antibodies. As many as 9 follow-up blood samples were collected from each patient, and in some individuals these samples spanned different disease stages.

TRB repertoires were amplified from approximately 250-500 ng of genomic DNA extracted from blood. The reads were generated on an Illumina MiSeq. Multiplex PCR with BIOMED2 TRB-A/B primer pools was used to amplify TRB rearrangements. Two consecutive PCRs added Illumina-compatible adapters and 7-nucleotide sample barcodes to the amplicons. Phusion HS II polymerase was used for all library PCRs. The amplicons were purified from gel with the NucleoSpin Gel and PCR Clean-up kit, measured on Qubit, and combined at around 3.6 nM. Before Illumina next-generation sequencing, the quality of the amplicon pool was assessed on an Agilent 2100 Bioanalyzer. In the original analysis: Annotation of TRB rearrangements was done in MiXCR 3.0.8 with the default MiXCR reference library. Non-productive reads and sequences with fewer than 2 reads were removed, and every unique CDR3 nucleotide sequence was treated as one clone. Clonality, diversity, richness and V-J gene usage were computed in R 3.5.1. GLIPH2 was used to cluster TCRs based on CDR3 similarity, and OLGA was used to calculate the generation probabilities. Only GLIPH2 clusters containing at least four unique TCR clonotypes present in at least three individuals were kept. The public reads were reanalyzed by TCRdb: fastp trimming at Q25, MiXCR alignment, in-frame beta chains only. Every distinct CDR3 protein forms one entry, paired with its most common genes and DNA. It is TCRdb's table, rather than the study itself, that gives the V and J calls and clone size. This sample gives thousands of distinct CDR3 sequences in total; roughly a quarter of them show up just once. The ten largest clones add up to over 30% of the sample.

This clonotype was counted only a few times. It has no known antigen specificity. Per-base qualities were not stored, and no clone one base away is much larger. V sheds 4 bases and J sheds 4 bases, leaving 6 bases between their ends. The cysteine opens and the phenylalanine closes a CDR3 of 12 amino acids. Only CDR3 DNA remains: 36 bases, in frame from the first base. The germline V gene encodes CDR1 KGHDR and CDR2 SFDVKD. The study at large found these results: Specific T cell subsets (CD4+/Treg/CD8+) and sorted SARS-CoV-2-responsive or tetramer+ T cells had not yet been sequenced, with those experiments still ongoing. Patients with COVID-19 were reported to show strongly skewed TRBV/TRBJ gene usage. The cohort was considered too small to assess HLA contributions to COVID-19 susceptibility or severity. Blood samples from mildly ill patients during symptoms and early samples from severe cases were scarce. A total of 2,331 TCR clusters were exclusive to the recovered cohort, and around 31 of those clusters were low-pGen clusters. Prospective validation of the reported TCR clusters was stated to be required before clinical use. TRB repertoires were highly clonal in active COVID-19, whereas diversity and richness at recovery rose above healthy donor levels.

The chain links TRBV24-1 with TRBJ1-2; the D gene cannot be named for sure. Sequencing used blood. The receptor comes from a human donor with active COVID-19. The CDR3 reads CATSEVGYGYTF. DNA sequence: TGTGCCACCAGTGAGGTCGGCTATGGCTACACCTTC.